Presented here are 27 T cell receptor beta chains from one specimen sequenced in a study of spatial heterogeneity in lung cancer. MiXCR, run by TCRdb on the 5' RACE reads, gives a single entry per CDR3 protein. The table shows about 6,100 distinct CDR3 sequences, with 7.5% to 9.5% occurring only once. Time point here: sample taken at primary tumor resection. The material was normal lung tissue next to the tumor, obtained at surgery. These receptors all come from a female donor with early-stage non-small cell lung cancer.

Many counts were recorded for this clonotype. The chain uses TRBV27 and TRBJ1-1, with D perhaps matching TRBD1 (6 bases). Per the germline V gene, CDR1 is MNHEY and CDR2 is SMNVEV (reference sequence). This CDR3 is 13 amino acids long. V was shortened by 2 bases and J by 4 bases, with 8 bases between the two germline ends. The CDR3 DNA reads as TGTGCCAGCAGTTTAAGGGGGTCCACTGAAGCTTTCTTT. Protein sequence: CASSLRGSTEAFF.

This clonotype is labeled medium-sized. The rearrangement joins TRBV20-1 to TRBJ2-2; 13 bases match TRBD2. The germline CDR1 and CDR2 sequences are DFQATT and SNEGSKA (reference sequence). Germline trimming cut 6 bases from V and 6 bases from J; bases unmatched to any gene: 4. The length of the CDR3 is 14 residues. The chain's CDR3 is CSASGLAGAGELFF. CDR3 coding DNA: TGCAGTGCCTCAGGACTAGCGGGGGCCGGGGAGCTGTTTTTT.

This clonotype was seen repeatedly, ten times or more. The chain carries TRBV5-4 and TRBJ2-6; D ambiguous. V lost 2 bases and J lost 2, with 2 bases in between. Germline CDR1 SGHNT, CDR2 YYREEE (reference sequence). The CDR3 has 13 residues. CDR3 DNA sequence: TGTGCCAGCAGCTTAACTGGGGCCAACGTCCTGACTTTC. Translating gives CASSLTGANVLTF.

This clonotype was observed a few times. The chain carries TRBV28 and TRBJ2-2, with 8 bases fitting TRBD2. There are 16 residues in the CDR3. The germline V gene has CDR1 MDHEN and CDR2 SYDVKM. The ends lost 5 bases at V and 1 base at J; junction bases unmatched: 6. CDR3 sequence: CASSMRGAMNTGELFF. The CDR3 DNA reads TGTGCCAGCAGTATGCGGGGGGCCATGAACACCGGGGAGCTGTTTTTT.

Within the sample, this clonotype is medium-sized (0.01 to 0.1%). V gene TRBV28 combines with J gene TRBJ2-3; either TRBD1 or TRBD2 may supply D (5 bases each). V shed 1 base and J shed 2 bases, with 7 bases lying between them. The CDR3 totals 14 residues. The germline V gene encodes CDR1 MDHEN and CDR2 SYDVKM. The CDR3 nucleotides are TGTGCCAGCAGTTTATCAGGGACCACAGATACGCAGTATTTT. It translates to CASSLSGTTDTQYF.

This clonotype is judged medium-sized. The chain couples TRBV7-2 to TRBJ1-1, with D perhaps TRBD1 (6 bases). V shed 0 bases and J shed 5 bases, with 10 bases lying between them. The CDR3 loop spans 14 amino acids. CDR1 is SGHTA, CDR2 FQGNSA, per germline. The CDR3 loop reads CASSLAGGRTEAFF. CDR3 nucleotides: TGTGCCAGCAGCTTAGCAGGGGGTAGGACTGAAGCTTTCTTT.

By proportion, this clonotype is medium-sized. This sequence joins TRBV6-5 and TRBJ1-2, with TRBD1 matching over 8 bases. Germline CDR1 MNHEY, CDR2 SVGAGI. The CDR3 consists of 14 residues. V gave up 0 bases and J gave up 8 bases; unmatched junction bases: 5. In nucleotides, the CDR3 is TGTGCCAGCAGTTACTCAAAGGACAGGGACGGCTACACCTTC. It encodes CASSYSKDRDGYTF.

This clonotype showed up many times. The CDR3 loop reads CASSPPSLHGELFF. The CDR3 DNA follows: TGTGCCAGCAGTCCTCCCTCCCTGCACGGGGAGCTGTTTTTT. The J gene is TRBJ2-2, the V gene TRBV6-2 or TRBV6-3; no firm D call. This CDR3 region has 14 residues. The V gene lost 5 bases and the J gene lost 7 bases, with 14 bases spanning the gap. Germline V gives CDR1 MNHEY, CDR2 SVGEGT.

This clonotype was found a few times. The chain is built from TRBV2 and TRBJ1-1; a weak D match, TRBD1 (6 bases). The CDR3 is made up of 13 amino acids. Germline loops: CDR1 SNHLY, CDR2 FYNNEI. Trimming took 2 bases from V and 11 from J, leaving 15 bases between them. The CDR3 protein is CASSETQNREAFF. The CDR3 nucleotides read TGTGCCAGCAGTGAAACCCAGAACAGGGAGGCTTTCTTT.

This rearrangement joins TRBV6-5 to TRBJ1-1; TRBD1 agrees at 8 bases. The CDR3 runs to 18 residues. V dropped 7 bases and J dropped 0; count of bases not matched to a gene: 16. Germline CDR1 MNHEY, CDR2 SVGAGI. CDR3 residues: CASTRQGLTGEMNTEAFF. For the CDR3, the DNA is TGTGCCAGCACCCGACAAGGATTGACAGGGGAAATGAACACTGAAGCTTTCTTT.

The chain has TRBV10-3 and TRBJ2-2; D gene ambiguous. V dropped 2 bases and J dropped 6 bases, with 4 bases sitting between them. Germline values: CDR1 ENHRY, CDR2 SYGVKD. CDR3 length equals 12 residues. The CDR3 here is CAISEAAGELFF. The CDR3 nucleotides are TGTGCCATCAGTGAGGCCGCCGGGGAGCTGTTTTTT.

This clonotype was detected ten times or more. The chain carries TRBV6-5 and TRBJ2-7; TRBD2 matches at 8 bases. Per germline, CDR1 MNHEY and CDR2 SVGAGI. CDR3 length: 15 amino acids. Trimming removed 6 bases from V and 4 bases from J; junction bases left unmatched: 11. The CDR3 sequence: CASSRAGGGGYEQYF. The CDR3, as DNA: TGTGCCAGCAGCCGAGCCGGGGGGGGTGGGTACGAGCAGTACTTC.

This clonotype was seen just once. Since a much larger clone is just one base distant, this may be a read error. The chain employs TRBV5-6 and TRBJ1-1; 9 bases map to TRBD1. Germline values: CDR1 SGHDT, CDR2 YYEEEE. The CDR3 is 13 residues long. The CDR3 region is CARSLLEDRGTFF. The CDR3 DNA reads TGTGCCAGAAGCTTGTTAGAGGACAGGGGCACTTTCTTT.

In its sample, this clonotype was seen a few times. The V and J genes are TRBV29-1 and TRBJ2-7; a weak D match, TRBD1 (6 bases). V lost 2 bases and J lost 5, with 13 bases in between. CDR3 length equals 13 residues. CDR1 and CDR2 (germline): SQVTM, ANQGSEA. In DNA, the CDR3 is TGCAGCGTTGAACCCACAGGGAGCCACGAGCAGTACTTC. Translated, it gives CSVEPTGSHEQYF.

J is TRBJ2-5 and V is TRBV20-1, with D maybe TRBD1 (5 bases). This CDR3 has 14 amino acids. Trimming removed 6 bases from V and 1 base from J, with 15 bases in between. The germline CDR1 and CDR2 sequences are DFQATT and SNEGSKA (reference sequence). In nucleotides, the CDR3 is TGCAGTGCCGATAAGGACGACAGCCAAGAGACCCAGTACTTC. It codes for CSADKDDSQETQYF.

The chain couples TRBV7-8 to TRBJ2-1; D not resolved. The V end lost 3 bases, the J end lost 9 bases, and 15 bases lay between the germline ends. The CDR3 has 14 amino acids. Per the germline V gene, CDR1 is SGHVS and CDR2 is FQNEAQ. The CDR3 spells CASSFGYSYGEQFF. CDR3 in DNA: TGTGCCAGCAGCTTTGGCTACTCCTACGGTGAGCAGTTCTTC.

This clonotype is categorized as medium-sized. This rearrangement joins TRBV7-2 to TRBJ1-1; tentative D call: TRBD1 (6 bases). The V and J ends lost 5 bases and 4 bases respectively, with 14 bases between them. Germline lookup yields CDR1 SGHTA and CDR2 FQGNSA. There are 14 residues in the CDR3. The CDR3 coding sequence is TGTGCCAGCAGCCCCGGCAGGGGTACCACTGAAGCTTTCTTT. Residues: CASSPGRGTTEAFF. The whole variable domain, remainder taken from reference TRBV7-2 and TRBJ1-1, is GAGVSQSPSNKVTEKGKDVELRCDPISGHTALYWYRQSLGQGLEFLIYFQGNSAPDKSGLPSDRFSAERTGGSVSTLTIQRTQQEDSAVYLCASSPGRGTTEAFFGQGTRLTVV.

Judged by abundance, this clonotype is medium-sized. The J gene is TRBJ2-1, the V gene TRBV12-3 or TRBV12-4; D is undetermined. V lost 3 bases and J lost 10, with 22 bases in between. CDR3 length: 16 residues. DNA for the CDR3: TGTGCCAGCAGTTTTCCCCGGACGGGTCGTTCGTGGGAGCAGTTCTTC. Translating it yields CASSFPRTGRSWEQFF.

This clonotype is labeled medium-sized. The chain uses TRBV4-2 and TRBJ2-7, with D perhaps assigned TRBD1 or TRBD2 (5 bases each). The CDR3 has 13 residues. CDR1 is LGHNA, CDR2 YNFKEQ, per germline. The ends were cut back, 0 bases at V and 3 bases at J, with 6 bases in the middle. The CDR3 sequence is CASSQDGGYEQYF. In DNA, the CDR3 is TGTGCCAGCAGCCAAGATGGGGGCTACGAGCAGTACTTC.

J is TRBJ2-7 and V is TRBV28; 8 bases map to TRBD2. The V gene's germline CDR1 is MDHEN and CDR2 SYDVKM. V shed 2 bases and J 2 bases; nucleotides not matched to a gene: 5. The CDR3 totals 15 residues. CDR3 sequence (DNA): TGTGCCAGCAGTTTAGCGGCGGGGGGAACCTACGAGCAGTACTTC. Its translation: CASSLAAGGTYEQYF.

This clonotype is medium-sized. CDR3 region: CASSLGSEKLFF. The CDR3, as DNA: TGTGCCAGCAGCTTAGGGAGCGAAAAACTGTTTTTT. The chain joins TRBV5-6 to TRBJ1-4; D call uncertain. Trimming stripped 2 bases from V and 8 bases from J, with 7 bases between. The CDR3 sequence is 12 residues long. Germline V CDR1 and CDR2: SGHDT, YYEEEE.

This clonotype ranks as medium-sized. The chain has TRBV3-1 and TRBJ2-7; D possibly corresponds to TRBD1 (6 bases). CDR1 and CDR2 from the germline V gene are LGHDT and YNNKEL (reference sequence). The V gene lost 6 bases and the J gene lost 5 bases, with 8 bases spanning the gap. This CDR3 has 11 residues. CDR3: CASRRQDEQYF. The CDR3 DNA reads as TGTGCCAGCAGGAGACAGGACGAGCAGTACTTC.

Ten or more counts support this clonotype. The gene calls are TRBV29-1 and TRBJ2-5; maybe TRBD2 (5 bases). Germline V lookup: CDR1 SQVTM, CDR2 ANQGSEA. The CDR3 runs to 12 residues. Trimming took off 5 bases at V and 3 bases at J, with 10 bases between the two ends. The CDR3 DNA is TGCAGCGTTCTCAGCGGAAAAGAGACCCAGTACTTC. Translation gives CSVLSGKETQYF.

This clonotype qualifies as large. V is TRBV7-2 and J is TRBJ1-1, with D maybe TRBD1 (6 bases). Germline CDR1 is SGHTA and CDR2 is FQGNSA. Trimming stripped 2 bases from V and 5 bases from J, with 15 bases between. The CDR3 loop spans 15 amino acids. CDR3 sequence reads: CASSLSLQGRTEAFF. The CDR3 DNA sequence: TGTGCCAGCAGCTTATCCCTCCAGGGGAGGACTGAAGCTTTCTTT.

The sample holds a few counts of this clonotype. The chain recombines TRBV2 with TRBJ2-3; 8 bases line up with TRBD2. V shed 5 bases and J 0 bases; nucleotides not matched to a gene: 4. The CDR3 covers 15 residues. CDR1 and CDR2 (germline): SNHLY, FYNNEI. CDR3 DNA sequence: TGTGCCAGCAGTCGTAGCGGGACTAGCACAGATACGCAGTATTTT. Its protein product is CASSRSGTSTDTQYF.

The J gene is TRBJ2-7, the V gene TRBV7-9; D perhaps matches TRBD2 (6 bases). The germline V and J ends were trimmed by 4 bases and 1 base, with 14 bases remaining between them. The CDR3 extends over 15 amino acids. Germline CDR1 reads SEHNR; CDR2 reads FQNEAQ (reference sequence). Written as DNA, the CDR3 is TGTGCCAGCAGCTCCACGATGGGGGGATCCTACGAGCAGTACTTC. As protein: CASSSTMGGSYEQYF.

By sample share, this clonotype is medium-sized. The J gene is TRBJ2-7, the V gene TRBV20-1; perhaps TRBD1 as D (5 bases). From germline, CDR1 is DFQATT and CDR2 SNEGSKA (reference sequence). This CDR3 region has 14 residues. V lost 7 bases to trimming and J lost 0 bases, with 16 bases between them. The CDR3 sequence is CSGQDTWGSYEQYF. The DNA for the CDR3 is TGCAGTGGGCAGGACACTTGGGGCTCCTACGAGCAGTACTTC.